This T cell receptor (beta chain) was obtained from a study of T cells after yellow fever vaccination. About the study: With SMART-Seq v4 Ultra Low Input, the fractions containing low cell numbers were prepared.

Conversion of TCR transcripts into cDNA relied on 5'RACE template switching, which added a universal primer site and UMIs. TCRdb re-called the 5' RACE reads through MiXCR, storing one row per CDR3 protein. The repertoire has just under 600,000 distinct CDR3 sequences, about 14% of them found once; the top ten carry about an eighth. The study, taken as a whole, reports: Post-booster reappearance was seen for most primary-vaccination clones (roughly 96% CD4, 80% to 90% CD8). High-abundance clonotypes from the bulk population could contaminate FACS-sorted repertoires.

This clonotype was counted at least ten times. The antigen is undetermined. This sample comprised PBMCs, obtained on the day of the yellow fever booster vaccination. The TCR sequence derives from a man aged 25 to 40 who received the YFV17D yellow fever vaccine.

CDR3 loop: CATKTGVSTDTQYF. CDR3 DNA: TGTGCCACCAAAACGGGGGTTAGCACAGATACGCAGTATTTT. V and J are TRBV15 and TRBJ2-3, with a weak D call TRBD2 (6 bases). V lost 7 bases to trimming and J lost 0 bases, with 11 bases between them. The CDR3 has 14 amino acids. Germline V gene sequence: CDR1 LNHNV, CDR2 YYDKDF (reference sequence).